This section outlines one T cell receptor beta chain sequence together with its context. The length of the CDR3 is 12 residues. This specimen belongs to a study of blood T cell repertoires in COVID-19. Overall study context: PBMCs, B-cell-depleted T cells, or T cells provided the cDNA or gDNA that made up the material.

Measured with immunoSEQ multiplex PCR; TCRdb has only the in-frame clones, and not every one. Here the sample spans 90,000 to 100,000 clones, about 86% being singletons. Material for sequencing was peripheral blood. The V call is TRBV21-1, the J call TRBJ1-6; the table gives TRBD1 as D, unverified against the DNA. TRBV21-1 is termed a pseudogene. This TCR was sampled from a man older than 75 with acute or convalescent COVID-19. The CDR3 DNA reads as TGTGCCAGCAGCCCAGGTAGGTCACCCCTCCACTTT. Encoded protein: CASSPGRSPLHF.